The entry that follows covers one T cell receptor (beta chain) sequence. The CDR3 totals 14 residues. Trimming removed 3 bases from V and 3 bases from J, with 12 bases in between. The germline V gene has CDR1 SGDLS and CDR2 YYNGEE. Profiling relied on immunoSEQ multiplex PCR, and the TCRdb table lists in-frame clones only, not all of them. The data hold fewer than 650,000 clones, with about 89% observed a single time. This sample is part of a study of blood T cell repertoires in COVID-19. The overall study: Specimens from acute and convalescent COVID-19 originated in the United States, Italy and Spain. PBMCs, B-cell-depleted T cells, or T cells provided the cDNA or gDNA that made up the material.

Seattle enrolled patients during active infection and tracked them longitudinally. The clonotype originates from a woman aged 45-65 years with COVID-19, enrolled during active disease. The sample was peripheral blood. The rearrangement uses TRBV9 and TRBJ1-2; possible D gene TRBD1, 5 bases. The CDR3: CASSGGGEDYGYTF. The CDR3, as DNA: TGTGCCAGCAGCGGCGGGGGTGAGGACTATGGCTACACCTTC.